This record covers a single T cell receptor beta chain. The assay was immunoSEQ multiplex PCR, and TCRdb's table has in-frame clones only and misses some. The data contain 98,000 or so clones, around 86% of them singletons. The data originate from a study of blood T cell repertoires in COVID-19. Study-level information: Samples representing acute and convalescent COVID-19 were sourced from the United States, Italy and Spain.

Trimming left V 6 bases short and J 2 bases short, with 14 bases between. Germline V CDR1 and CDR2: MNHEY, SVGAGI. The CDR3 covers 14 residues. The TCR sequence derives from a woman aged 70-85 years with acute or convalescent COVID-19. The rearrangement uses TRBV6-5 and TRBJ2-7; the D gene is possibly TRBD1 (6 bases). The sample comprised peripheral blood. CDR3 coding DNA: TGTGCCAGCAGGCCAACAGGGAGCGCCTACGAGCAGTACGTC. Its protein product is CASRPTGSAYEQYV.